This TCR beta chain stems from a study of identical twins (dated by TCRdb to 2015 to 2016). About the study as a whole: To test whether fetal clonotypes persist, this study deep-sequenced TCR alpha and beta repertoires from monozygotic twins, from unrelated adults of various ages, and from cord blood. To rule out contamination, the twin experiments were replicated at different times with different library preparation protocols.

Every donor was a healthy Caucasian. In the case of this clonotype: Its antigen has not been determined. Nothing much larger sits one base from this clone, and base qualities are not available.

What the authors observed across the whole study: In monozygotic twins, recombination models systematically underestimated out-of-frame TCR alpha sharing, but the models matched the sharing seen between unrelated individuals. Because the same donors could not be followed over many years, the conclusions depended on cross-sectional statistical analysis. Out-of-frame TCR alpha sequences shared between twins showed an excess of low generation-probability sequences compared with coincidental sharing between unrelated individuals. Invariant T cells such as MAIT and iNKT could partly confound zero-insertion analyses, although diverse VJ usage argued against such confounding for most clonotypes. The excess sharing between twins in beta out-of-frame sequences was weaker because fewer shared sequences reduced the signal-to-noise ratio. Fewer insertions were carried by abundant cord blood beta clonotypes, a similar but weaker trend appeared in young adult naive repertoires, and no such trend appeared in memory repertoires.

The library was made by 5' RACE. TCRdb lists the instrument as Illumina HiSeq 2000. A universal primer binding site was added through template switching, and the final cDNA carried a unique molecular identifier so that TCR cDNA molecules could be counted accurately. First-strand cDNA for TCR alpha and beta chains was synthesized from specific primers in the conserved constant-segment region. To control for contamination, every cDNA library was double barcoded, receiving both a SMART-Mk sample barcode and Illumina barcodes. TruSeq adapter sequences, together with Illumina sample barcodes, were added in two successive PCR steps. TCR alpha and beta cDNA libraries were sequenced on the Illumina HiSeq platform with custom primers. Per the original workflow: Raw reads were processed with MiGEC to extract unique molecular identifiers, and MiXCR was used to determine CDR3 positions. For each individual, recombination models were inferred using an EM algorithm with the repgenHMM and IGoR tools. Shared clonotype analysis was performed with the tcR package in R, normalizing sharing by the product of cloneset sizes. To study raw recombination free of thymic and clonal selection effects, out-of-frame nonproductive sequences were analyzed. TCRdb itself trimmed the public reads at Q25 with fastp, ran MiXCR and retained productive beta chains. Each CDR3 protein appears once, grouped with its most common genes and DNA. TCRdb, rather than the study authors, made the V and J calls. For this sample the table gives roughly 1.6 million distinct CDR3 sequences, of which about 31% were detected only once. The ten largest clones add up to about 0.27% of the sample.

The specimen was cord blood. This clonotype was obtained from a newborn girl in good health.

The CDR3 amino acid sequence is: CASSFPKGSGTEAFF. In nucleotides, the sequence is TGTGCCAGCAGCTTCCCGAAGGGGAGCGGGACTGAAGCTTTCTTT. The chain was built from TRBV7-9 and TRBJ1-1; the D region possibly corresponds to TRBD1 (5 bases align). The cysteine opens and the phenylalanine closes a CDR3 of 15 amino acids. CDR3 DNA only is kept here, 45 bases in frame from base 1. The germline V gene (reference sequence) supplies CDR1 SEHNR and CDR2 FQNEAQ. The germline ends are 16 bases apart after V is trimmed by 3 bases and J by 5 bases.